This TCR beta chain was sequenced in a study of blood T cell repertoires in COVID-19. Study context: Material from acute and convalescent COVID-19 was sourced from the United States, Italy and Spain.

As handled by the study authors: Amplifying reference gene primers gave estimates of nucleated cell counts. The repertoire was sequenced with immunoSEQ multiplex PCR; TCRdb's copy has only in-frame clones and lacks some. V, J and clone size reflect that table, while D and trimming were determined from the DNA. The sample has 85,000 to 100,000 clones, just over 85% seen once. The sequence was collected from a man aged 50 or older with active or convalescent COVID-19. The sequencing sample was made of peripheral blood.

CDR3 nucleotide sequence: TGTGCCAGCAGCTCGGGACTAGCGGCTTACAATGAGCAGTTCTTC. This codes for CASSSGLAAYNEQFF. V and J are TRBV5-8 and TRBJ2-1; TRBD2 matches 11 bases. Germline V gene lookup returns CDR1 SGHTS and CDR2 YDEGEE. The CDR3 totals 15 residues. After removal of 3 bases from V and 4 bases from J, the junction contained 3 bases not matched to a gene.